This TCR beta chain was sequenced during a study of monozygotic twins with cystic fibrosis. Sequenced by immunoSEQ multiplex PCR; TCRdb stores in-frame clones only, minus some. The table lists roughly 30,000 clones, more than 90% of them singletons, with 0.8% to 1% in the top ten. Findings and limits, study-wide: Co-twins had the most similar V usage for 13 of 16 pairs, J for 8. In this small cohort, shared CDR3 numbers showed no association with age, concordance or disease severity. Clonality was generally low (median approximately 0.0088), higher in the most severe patients.

About this clone: The antigen remains unidentified.

The length of the CDR3 is 15 residues. V gave up 4 bases and J gave up 2 bases, with 15 bases separating them. CDR1 is MNHEY, CDR2 SVGAGI, per germline. The specimen was blood. V usage is TRBV6-5 and J usage is TRBJ2-7; possible D gene TRBD2, 6 bases. This receptor was obtained from a girl aged 2-9 years with cystic fibrosis. The CDR3 reads CASSLYPGVAYEQYF. CDR3 bases: TGTGCCAGCAGTTTGTATCCGGGAGTCGCCTACGAGCAGTACTTC.